This entry lists 24 T cell receptor beta chains sequenced from one sample in a study of T cells after yellow fever vaccination. TCRdb re-derived calls from the 5' RACE reads in MiXCR, one entry per CDR3 protein. The sample carries about 25,000 distinct CDR3 sequences, 3.4% recorded once. Sequences were derived from PBMCs, either bulk or a sorted T-cell subset (CD4+, CD8+, memory, or dextramer-sorted; not recorded which), sampled around 45 days after the first yellow fever vaccination. These receptors originate from a man between 18 and 35 years old who received the YFV17D yellow fever vaccine.

In its sample, this clonotype was seen many times. The chain links TRBV4-2 to TRBJ2-3, with D possibly being TRBD1 (5 bases). This CDR3 contains 16 residues. Germline V CDR1 and CDR2: LGHNA, YNFKEQ. The germline V and J ends were trimmed by 2 bases and 9 bases, with 21 bases remaining between them. CDR3 sequence reads: CASSQQRQAPQGTQYF. For the CDR3, the DNA is TGTGCCAGCAGCCAACAACGCCAAGCGCCTCAGGGAACGCAGTATTTT.

This clonotype came up many times. The chain joins TRBV5-1 to TRBJ2-3; TRBD2 aligns across 9 bases. This CDR3 region has 15 residues. V trimming: 5 bases; J trimming: 2 bases; junction bases outside the gene matches: 6. CDR1 is SGHRS and CDR2 is YFSETQ in the germline V gene. The chain's CDR3 is CASRRTSASTDTQYF. The DNA for the CDR3 is TGCGCCAGCAGGCGGACTAGCGCCTCCACAGATACGCAGTATTTT.

This clonotype occurred many times. J is TRBJ1-2 and V is TRBV5-1; D unresolved. The CDR3 covers 14 residues. Germline V gives CDR1 SGHRS, CDR2 YFSETQ. The germline V and J ends were trimmed by 0 bases and 3 bases, with 9 bases remaining between them. The CDR3 bases are TGCGCCAGCAGCTTGGGACCTGATTACTATGGCTACACCTTC. Translated: CASSLGPDYYGYTF.

This clonotype was counted at least ten times. The V and J genes are TRBV27 and TRBJ2-3; tentatively, D is TRBD2 (5 bases). Trimming shortened V by 3 bases and J by 5 bases, and 12 bases separated the two germline ends. The CDR3 spans 14 residues. Germline CDR1 is MNHEY and CDR2 is SMNVEV (reference sequence). This chain's CDR3 is CASSLRPAGDTQYF. The CDR3, as DNA: TGTGCCAGCAGTTTGAGACCGGCGGGAGATACGCAGTATTTT.

This clonotype was counted ten times or more. The genes are TRBV4-3 and TRBJ1-3, with a possible D match to TRBD1 (6 bases). The CDR3 loop spans 16 amino acids. CDR1 is LGHNA and CDR2 is YSLEER in the germline V gene. V lost 4 bases and J lost 2, with 15 bases in between. This chain's CDR3 is CASSPQRGAPGNTIYF. The CDR3 DNA is TGCGCCAGCAGCCCTCAGCGGGGGGCGCCTGGAAACACCATATATTTT.

At least ten counts were recorded for this clonotype. The chain recombines TRBV6-2 or TRBV6-3 with TRBJ1-5; 10 nucleotides agree with TRBD1. CDR3 length: 16 residues. From germline, CDR1 is MNHEY and CDR2 SVGEGT. V trimming: 4 bases; J trimming: 4 bases; junction bases outside the gene matches: 7. CDR3 DNA sequence: TGTGCCAGCAGTTCCCTGGACAGGGGGGATAATCAGCCCCAGCATTTT. It is translated as CASSSLDRGDNQPQHF.

There are many counts of this clonotype. The chain is built from TRBV7-2 and TRBJ2-2; 8 positions match TRBD1. After removal of 5 bases from V and 7 bases from J, the junction contained 15 bases not matched to a gene. Germline values: CDR1 SGHTA, CDR2 FQGNSA. The length of the CDR3 is 17 residues. For the CDR3, the DNA is TGTGCCAGCAGCCACGCCCGAGGACAGGGAGCCCACGGGGAGCTGTTTTTT. It encodes CASSHARGQGAHGELFF.

This clonotype was counted ten times or more. This rearrangement joins TRBV12-3 or TRBV12-4 to TRBJ1-5; the D is unclear. CDR3 size: 16 residues. Trimming left V 1 base short and J 2 bases short, with 12 bases between. In nucleotides, the CDR3 is TGTGCCAGCAGTTTAGGGGGAGGAGCCGGCAATCAGCCCCAGCATTTT. Translating it yields CASSLGGGAGNQPQHF.

This clonotype was counted ten times or more. This rearrangement joins TRBV24-1 to TRBJ2-3, with TRBD1 as a possible D gene (6 bases). CDR3 length: 11 residues. The V gene lost 9 bases and the J gene lost 5 bases, with 8 bases spanning the gap. Germline V lookup: CDR1 KGHDR, CDR2 SFDVKD. The CDR3 coding sequence is TGTGCCACCGGGGGCTTAGATACGCAGTATTTT. The encoded protein is CATGGLDTQYF.

This clonotype has at least ten counts. CDR3 nucleotide sequence: TGTGCCAGCAGTTACTCGAACGGGGGATCCTACAATGAGCAGTTCTTC. Protein: CASSYSNGGSYNEQFF. J is TRBJ2-1 and V is TRBV6-5; perhaps TRBD2 as D (6 bases). V lost 0 bases and J 1 base, leaving 10 bases between the germline ends. In germline, CDR1 is MNHEY, CDR2 SVGAGI. The CDR3 contains 16 residues.

This clonotype was counted many times. The chain has TRBV20-1 and TRBJ2-3; D uncertain. Per germline, CDR1 DFQATT and CDR2 SNEGSKA (reference sequence). The CDR3 has 16 residues. The V end was cut by 1 base, the J end by 0 bases, with 14 bases between. The CDR3 is CSARVGGGSSTDTQYF. The CDR3, as DNA: TGCAGTGCTAGAGTAGGTGGCGGTTCTAGCACAGATACGCAGTATTTT.

In its sample, this clonotype is medium-sized. The rearrangement joins TRBV5-1 to TRBJ2-5, with a tentative D call TRBD2 (6 bases). The V gene lost 2 bases and the J gene lost 3 bases, with 11 bases spanning the gap. Per the germline V gene, CDR1 is SGHRS and CDR2 is YFSETQ. CDR3 length: 14 residues. The DNA of the CDR3 is TGCGCCAGCAGCTTCGGGAGAAACAAAGAGACCCAGTACTTC. It codes for CASSFGRNKETQYF.

This clonotype was picked up many times. The chain joins TRBV20-1 to TRBJ1-1, with a tentative D call TRBD1 (6 bases). The CDR3 sequence is 15 residues long. V was trimmed by 3 bases and J by 5 bases, leaving 19 bases between them. Germline assignment: CDR1 DFQATT and CDR2 SNEGSKA (reference sequence). CDR3 amino acids: CSASTPSRGRTEAFF. The CDR3 nucleotides are TGCAGTGCTAGTACTCCATCCAGGGGAAGGACTGAAGCTTTCTTT.

This clonotype showed up many times. The CDR3 coding sequence is TGTGCCAGCAGCTTTTTAGGGACAGGGGGGGAGGGCCAGTACTTC. Translated, it gives CASSFLGTGGEGQYF. The chain recombines TRBV5-6 with TRBJ2-5, with 11 nucleotides matching TRBD1. There are 15 residues in the CDR3. Germline-derived CDR1 and CDR2 are SGHDT and YYEEEE. V lost 2 bases, J lost 10 bases, and 10 bases stayed unmatched.

In its sample, this clonotype is medium-sized. J is TRBJ2-3 and V is TRBV9; 11 bases map to TRBD2. Germline V gives CDR1 SGDLS, CDR2 YYNGEE. V lost 0 bases to trimming and J lost 4 bases; unmatched junction nucleotides: 7. The length of the CDR3 is 17 residues. DNA for the CDR3: TGTGCCAGCAGCGTAGCGGGTAGCGGGGGGGCCGCAGATACGCAGTATTTT. Translating it yields CASSVAGSGGAADTQYF. The variable domain in full, with the rest retrieved from reference TRBV9 and TRBJ2-3, is DSGVTQTPKHLITATGQRVTLRCSPRSGDLSVYWYQQSLDQGLQFLIQYYNGEERAKGNILERFSAQQFPDLHSELNLSSLELGDSALYFCASSVAGSGGAADTQYFGPGTRLTVL.

This clonotype was recorded at least ten times. This rearrangement joins TRBV19 to TRBJ1-2; D gene unclear. Trimming pared 5 bases from V and 3 bases from J, leaving 16 bases between. The CDR3 totals 15 residues. Per germline, CDR1 LNHDA and CDR2 SQIVND (reference sequence). CDR3 loop: CASSGPPAGDYGYTF. The CDR3, as DNA: TGTGCCAGTAGTGGACCCCCGGCCGGGGACTATGGCTACACCTTC.

By share, this clonotype ranks as medium-sized. This chain joins TRBV28 and TRBJ1-2; tentatively, D is TRBD1 (5 bases). CDR3 length: 13 amino acids. Trimming cost V 2 bases and J 4 bases, with 8 bases left between them. Germline V gene lookup returns CDR1 MDHEN and CDR2 SYDVKM. CDR3 nucleotides: TGTGCCAGCAGTTTAGGGAGGGGCTATGGCTACACCTTC. Amino acids: CASSLGRGYGYTF.

In its sample, this clonotype was seen many times. The rearrangement links TRBV20-1 to TRBJ2-7; TRBD1 matches at 12 bases. CDR1 and CDR2 from the germline V gene are DFQATT and SNEGSKA (reference sequence). This CDR3 is built from 19 residues. V was clipped by 3 bases and J by 3 bases; unmatched bases: 18. CDR3 sequence (DNA): TGCAGTGCTAGTGGGGGGGACAGGGGGCAAGTAAGGGCTAACTACGAGCAGTACTTC. It specifies CSASGGDRGQVRANYEQYF.

This clonotype was seen at least ten times. The rearrangement uses TRBV12-3 or TRBV12-4 and TRBJ2-3; D is ambiguous. This CDR3 is 13 amino acids long. Trimming removed 1 base from V and 7 bases from J, with 9 bases in between. CDR3 sequence reads: CASSLELPNTQYF. The DNA of the CDR3 is TGTGCCAGCAGTTTAGAACTACCAAATACGCAGTATTTT.

There are many counts of this clonotype. This chain links TRBV12-3 or TRBV12-4 with TRBJ2-1; a weak D match, TRBD1 (5 bases). This CDR3 contains 14 residues. The V gene lost 1 base and the J gene lost 6 bases, with 10 bases spanning the gap. The CDR3 protein is CASSLDRQLNEQFF. CDR3 coding DNA: TGTGCCAGCAGTTTAGACAGGCAGCTCAATGAGCAGTTCTTC.

This clonotype has a count of ten or more. The chain is built from TRBV6-2 or TRBV6-3 and TRBJ1-5; TRBD1 matches at 7 bases. The CDR3 is made up of 13 amino acids. Losses at the gene ends were 7 bases for V and 3 bases for J; bases not matched to a gene: 3. CDR1 and CDR2 (germline): MNHEY, SVGEGT. In DNA, the CDR3 is TGTGCCAGCAACGACAGGGTCAATCAGCCCCAGCATTTT. As protein: CASNDRVNQPQHF.

This clonotype was recorded at least ten times. The CDR3 region has the DNA TGTGCCAGTAGTCCGCCTCTACCTGGAAACACCATATATTTT. It specifies CASSPPLPGNTIYF. V gene TRBV19 combines with J gene TRBJ1-3, with D unclear. This CDR3 is 14 amino acids long. The ends were cut back, 5 bases at V and 2 bases at J, with 10 bases in the middle. Germline V CDR1 and CDR2: LNHDA, SQIVND (reference sequence).

This clonotype was recorded many times. The J gene is TRBJ2-3, the V gene TRBV7-6; 8 nucleotides line up with TRBD1. Germline CDR1 and CDR2: SGHVS and FNYEAQ. The CDR3 has 18 residues. Trimming at V came to 6 bases and at J to 3 bases, leaving 17 bases not matched to a gene. CDR3 protein: CASSNPNPGGRVTDTQYF. DNA of the CDR3: TGTGCCAGCAGTAACCCAAATCCAGGGGGCAGGGTAACAGATACGCAGTATTTT.

At least ten counts were recorded for this clonotype. The CDR3 DNA is TGTGCCAGCAGTACCCGGGGGGGGCGCCGAACCTACAATGAGCAGTTCTTC. It translates to CASSTRGGRRTYNEQFF. The rearrangement uses TRBV27 and TRBJ2-1; 8 nucleotides match TRBD2. V shed 5 bases and J 2 bases; nucleotides not matched to a gene: 11. Germline V gene data show CDR1 as MNHEY and CDR2 as SMNVEV (reference sequence). There are 17 residues in the CDR3.